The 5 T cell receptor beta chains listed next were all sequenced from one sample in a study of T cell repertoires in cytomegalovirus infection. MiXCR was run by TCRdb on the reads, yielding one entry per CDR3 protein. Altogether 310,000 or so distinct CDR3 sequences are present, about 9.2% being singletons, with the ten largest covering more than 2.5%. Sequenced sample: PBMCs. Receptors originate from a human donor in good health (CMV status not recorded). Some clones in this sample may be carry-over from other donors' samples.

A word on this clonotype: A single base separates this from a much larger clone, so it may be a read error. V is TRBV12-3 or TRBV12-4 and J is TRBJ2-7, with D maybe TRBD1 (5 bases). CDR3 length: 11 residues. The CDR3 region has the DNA TGTGGCAGCAGCAGGGCGTACGAGCAGTACTTC. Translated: CGSSRAYEQYF.

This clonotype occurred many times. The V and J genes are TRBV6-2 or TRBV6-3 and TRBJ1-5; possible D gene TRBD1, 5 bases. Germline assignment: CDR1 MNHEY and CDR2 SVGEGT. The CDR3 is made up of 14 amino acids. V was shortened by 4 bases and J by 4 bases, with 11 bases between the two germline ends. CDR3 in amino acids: CASSFDRVNQPQHF. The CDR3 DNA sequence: TGTGCCAGCAGTTTCGACAGAGTTAATCAGCCCCAGCATTTT.

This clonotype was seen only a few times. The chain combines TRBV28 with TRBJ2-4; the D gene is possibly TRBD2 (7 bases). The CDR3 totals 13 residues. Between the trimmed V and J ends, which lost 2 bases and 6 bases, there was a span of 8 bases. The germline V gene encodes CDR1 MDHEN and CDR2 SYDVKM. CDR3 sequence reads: CASSLAGANIQYF. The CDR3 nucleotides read TGTGCCAGCAGTTTAGCGGGGGCAAACATTCAGTACTTC. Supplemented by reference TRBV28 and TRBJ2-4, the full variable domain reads DVKVTQSSRYLVKRTGEKVFLECVQDMDHENMFWYRQDPGLGLRLIYFSYDVKMKEKGDIPEGYSVSREKKERFSLILESASTNQTSMYLCASSLAGANIQYFGAGTRLSVL.

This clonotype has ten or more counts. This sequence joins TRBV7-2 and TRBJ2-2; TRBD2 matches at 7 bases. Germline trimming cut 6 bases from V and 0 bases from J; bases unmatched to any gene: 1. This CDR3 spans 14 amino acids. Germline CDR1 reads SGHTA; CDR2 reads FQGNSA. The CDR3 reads CASRGGANTGELFF. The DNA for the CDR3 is TGTGCCAGCAGGGGGGGGGCGAACACCGGGGAGCTGTTTTTT.

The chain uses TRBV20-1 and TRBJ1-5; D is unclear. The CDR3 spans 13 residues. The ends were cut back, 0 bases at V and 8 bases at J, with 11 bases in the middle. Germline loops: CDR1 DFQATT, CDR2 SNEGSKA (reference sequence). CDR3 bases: TGCAGTGCTAGAGATCATCTGGCAGAGCCCCAGCATTTT. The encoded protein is CSARDHLAEPQHF.